Each of the 14 T cell receptor beta chains below was sequenced from the same sample in a study of radiation and T cells in renal cell carcinoma. This table comes from immunoSEQ multiplex PCR, and its TCRdb copy is limited to in-frame clones, with some not included. This table has 150,000 or so clones, 87% appearing once. Time point of the sample: blood 2 weeks post-SBRT. Treatment noted: 15 Gy SBRT to primary tumor, nephrectomy 4 weeks later. This specimen was blood, taken from a patient whose treatment included radiotherapy and nephrectomy. Receptors originate from a woman in her forties or fifties with renal cell carcinoma.

The chain couples TRBV19 to TRBJ1-4; 7 bases align to TRBD1. Trimming at V came to 6 bases and at J to 4 bases, leaving 5 bases not matched to a gene. The CDR3 sequence is 14 residues long. Germline V gives CDR1 LNHDA, CDR2 SQIVND (reference sequence). CDR3 in DNA: TGTGCCAGTAGGCAAGGGGGCATTAATGAAAAACTGTTTTTT. Its translation is CASRQGGINEKLFF.

With regard to this clone: Additional DNA sequences in this sample encode the identical CDR3. The rearrangement uses TRBV9 and TRBJ2-1; unclear D gene. This CDR3 region has 13 residues. The germline V gene encodes CDR1 SGDLS and CDR2 YYNGEE. Deletions cut 0 bases from V and 6 bases from J, with 7 bases between. The CDR3 loop reads CASSVAGRNEQFF. The CDR3, as DNA: TGTGCCAGCAGCGTAGCGGGTCGCAATGAGCAGTTCTTC.

The V gene is TRBV15, the J gene TRBJ2-2; D possibly corresponds to TRBD1 (5 bases). Trimming pared 3 bases from V and 2 bases from J, leaving 10 bases between. The CDR3 length is 15 residues. CDR1 is LNHNV and CDR2 is YYDKDF in the germline V gene (reference sequence). The CDR3: CATSSRQSNTGELFF. As DNA, the CDR3 is TGTGCCACCAGCAGTAGACAGAGCAACACCGGGGAGCTGTTTTTT.

V usage is TRBV4-1 and J usage is TRBJ2-5, with TRBD2 matching 13 bases. This CDR3 is built from 17 residues. The trim removed 4 bases at V and 1 base at J, leaving 6 bases unmatched. Germline assignment: CDR1 MGHRA and CDR2 YSYEKL. The CDR3 is CASSRLAGGPPQETQYF. CDR3 coding DNA: TGCGCCAGCAGCCGACTAGCGGGGGGCCCTCCCCAAGAGACCCAGTACTTC.

The chain uses TRBV4-3 and TRBJ2-1; D possibly corresponds to TRBD2 (6 bases). This CDR3 is built from 15 residues. V was clipped by 1 base and J by 6 bases, with 13 bases between them. Germline CDR1 reads LGHNA; CDR2 reads YSLEER. The CDR3 region has the DNA TGCGCCAGCAGCCAAGCCCGGGACTCCCGCAATGAGCAGTTCTTC. Its protein is CASSQARDSRNEQFF.

This clone occurred once. This rearrangement joins TRBV7-2 to TRBJ2-1, with 8 bases lining up with TRBD1. Trimming cost V 1 base and J 7 bases; bases outside gene matches: 9. Germline loops: CDR1 SGHTA, CDR2 FQGNSA. The CDR3 consists of 16 residues. CDR3 nucleotides: TGTGCCAGCAGCTTAGTTCCGGACAGGGTAAAGAATGAGCAGTTCTTC. It codes for CASSLVPDRVKNEQFF.

The chain has TRBV2 and TRBJ1-2; 8 nucleotides line up with TRBD1. Germline V lookup: CDR1 SNHLY, CDR2 FYNNEI. The CDR3 contains 13 residues. The ends lost 4 bases at V and 7 bases at J; junction bases unmatched: 5. As DNA, the CDR3 is TGTGCCAGCAGTGGGACAGGGTATTCTGGCTACACCTTC. Protein sequence: CASSGTGYSGYTF.

V and J are TRBV5-8 and TRBJ2-7; D remains unclear. CDR1 and CDR2 (germline): SGHTS, YDEGEE. CDR3 length equals 12 residues. The ends were cut back, 0 bases at V and 3 bases at J, with 4 bases in the middle. DNA of the CDR3: TGTGCCAGCAGCTTGGGGAACTACGAGCAGTACTTC. This translates into CASSLGNYEQYF.

This chain uses TRBV5-1 with TRBJ2-7; 7 nucleotides match TRBD1. The germline CDR1 and CDR2 sequences are SGHRS and YFSETQ. The CDR3 spans 18 residues. V shed 0 bases and J 0 bases; nucleotides not matched to a gene: 12. The CDR3 DNA follows: TGCGCCAGCAGCTTGGCCAGGTGGACAGGCGTTAGCTCCTACGAGCAGTACTTC. It translates to CASSLARWTGVSSYEQYF. The full variable domain, its missing parts supplied by reference TRBV5-1 and TRBJ2-7, is KAGVTQTPRYLIKTRGQQVTLSCSPISGHRSVSWYQQTPGQGLQFLFEYFSETQRNKGNFPGRFSGRQFSNSRSEMNVSTLELGDSALYLCASSLARWTGVSSYEQYFGPGTRLTVT.

The J gene is TRBJ1-5, the V gene TRBV7-9; D is ambiguous. V dropped 2 bases and J dropped 6 bases, with 11 bases sitting between them. The CDR3 has 14 residues. Germline loops: CDR1 SEHNR, CDR2 FQNEAQ (reference sequence). As DNA, the CDR3 is TGTGCCAGCAGCTTATTAGGTTCAGCTCAGCCCCAGCATTTT. Translation: CASSLLGSAQPQHF. The full variable domain, completed using reference TRBV7-9 and TRBJ1-5, is DTGVSQNPRHKITKRGQNVTFRCDPISEHNRLYWYRQTLGQGPEFLTYFQNEAQLEKSRLLSDRFSAERPKGSFSTLEIQRTEQGDSAMYLCASSLLGSAQPQHFGDGTRLSIL.

The V and J genes are TRBV5-4 and TRBJ2-2, with D uncertain. The V and J ends lost 3 bases and 3 bases respectively, with 6 bases between them. CDR1 and CDR2 (germline): SGHNT, YYREEE (reference sequence). CDR3 length: 13 residues. In DNA, the CDR3 is TGTGCCAGCAGCTCGCTATACACCGGGGAGCTGTTTTTT. Amino acids: CASSSLYTGELFF.

The chain is built from TRBV15 and TRBJ1-1; D unresolved. Between the trimmed V and J ends, which lost 0 bases and 2 bases, there was a span of 7 bases. Germline CDR1 LNHNV, CDR2 YYDKDF (reference sequence). The length of the CDR3 is 14 residues. The CDR3 sequence: CATSREVVNTEAFF. The CDR3 DNA reads as TGTGCCACCAGCAGAGAGGTGGTTAACACTGAAGCTTTCTTT.

This clone is a singleton in its sample. CDR3 residues: CASSSAQQETQYF. In DNA form, the CDR3 reads TGCGCCAGCAGCTCGGCTCAACAAGAGACCCAGTACTTC. V and J are TRBV5-1 and TRBJ2-5; the D is unclear. With 3 bases removed from V and 2 bases from J, the gap between germline ends came to 8 bases. The CDR3 sequence is 13 residues long. The germline gives CDR1 SGHRS, CDR2 YFSETQ.

The chain has TRBV2 and TRBJ1-4; 8 bases match TRBD1. The CDR3 loop spans 14 amino acids. Germline V gene data show CDR1 as SNHLY and CDR2 as FYNNEI. Trimming took 6 bases from V and 5 from J; bases not matched to a gene: 5. DNA of the CDR3: TGTGCCAGCAGGACAGGGGTTTGGAATGAAAAACTGTTTTTT. Amino acid sequence: CASRTGVWNEKLFF.